Sequencing of this T cell receptor beta chain was carried out in a study of cytomegalovirus exposure and HLA in healthy donors. General study findings and limits: Some V segments could not be told apart, so they were left out, TRBV6-2 and TRBV6-3 among them.

In the PCR, 60 Vbeta and 13 Jbeta primers were used. Sequencing used immunoSEQ multiplex PCR; TCRdb keeps in-frame clones, though not all of them. The sample yields some 130,000 clones, around 85% seen once. A word on this clone: Its specificity is not known.

V shed 3 bases, J shed 9 bases, and the junction held 4 bases outside the gene matches. Germline CDR1 and CDR2: MDHEN and SYDVKM. The CDR3 is made up of 13 amino acids. The clonotype comes from a young woman in good health and CMV-seropositive. This sequence joins TRBV28 and TRBJ1-5, with 8 bases fitting TRBD1. The material sequenced was PBMCs. CDR3 DNA sequence: TGTGCCAGCAGTTTCCCACAGGGGGTGCCCCAGCATTTT. Translating it yields CASSFPQGVPQHF. Filled out from reference TRBV28 and TRBJ1-5, the complete variable domain reads DVKVTQSSRYLVKRTGEKVFLECVQDMDHENMFWYRQDPGLGLRLIYFSYDVKMKEKGDIPEGYSVSREKKERFSLILESASTNQTSMYLCASSFPQGVPQHFGDGTRLSIL.